The 28 T cell receptor beta chains below were found in one sample sequenced in a study of Graves' ophthalmopathy and Graves' hyperthyroidism. From RNA, the CDR3 regions of TCR beta chains were amplified and sequenced. Second-round multiplex PCR followed a first-round RT-PCR using HTBI primers. TCRdb re-derived calls from the multiplex PCR reads in MiXCR, one entry per CDR3 protein. The data show about 700,000 distinct CDR3 sequences, roughly two fifths seen once. The source material was peripheral blood. The receptors shown here come from an adult man with Graves' ophthalmopathy.

This chain uses TRBV7-3 with TRBJ1-1, with D uncertain. The CDR3 covers 13 residues. CDR1 SGHTA and CDR2 FQGTGA come from the germline V gene. V lost 2 bases to trimming and J lost 5 bases, with 9 bases between them. This chain's CDR3 is CASSLRIETEAFF. As DNA, the CDR3 is TGTGCCAGCAGCTTACGGATAGAAACTGAAGCTTTCTTT.

J is TRBJ2-5 and V is TRBV28; no clear D gene. CDR1 MDHEN and CDR2 SYDVKM come from the germline V gene. The V gene lost 7 bases and the J gene lost 5 bases, with 11 bases spanning the gap. This CDR3 comprises 12 residues. The CDR3 loop is CASTASFETQYF. CDR3 coding DNA: TGTGCCAGCACCGCAAGCTTCGAGACCCAGTACTTC.

This clonotype has a count of ten or more. The chain has TRBV9 and TRBJ1-4; TRBD1 aligns across 7 bases. The CDR3 extends over 16 amino acids. The J segment lost 2 bases and the V segment lost 1 base, leaving 5 bases of the junction unmatched. The germline CDR1 and CDR2 sequences are SGDLS and YYNGEE. The CDR3, as DNA: TGTGCCAGCAGCGTACGAGGGGGCGCGACTAATGAAAAACTGTTTTTT. Its protein product is CASSVRGGATNEKLFF.

There are a few counts of this clonotype. The rearrangement joins TRBV6-5 to TRBJ2-5, with D possibly called TRBD1 or TRBD2 (6 bases each). Germline CDR1 reads MNHEY; CDR2 reads SVGAGI. This CDR3 has 16 amino acids. Trimming removed 1 base from V and 5 bases from J, with 17 bases in between. The CDR3 nucleotides read TGTGCCAGCAGTTACTTTCAGGGGAGGATGAAGGAGACCCAGTACTTC. Translating it yields CASSYFQGRMKETQYF.

This chain links TRBV7-9 with TRBJ1-3; 9 bases agree with TRBD1. CDR1 and CDR2 (germline): SEHNR, FQNEAQ (reference sequence). The V and J ends lost 5 bases and 1 base, in that order; junction bases with no gene match: 12. This CDR3 comprises 18 residues. In DNA form, the CDR3 reads TGTGCCAGCAGCCTTCAACCGGGACAGGGACCTTCTGGAAACACCATATATTTT. Its translation is CASSLQPGQGPSGNTIYF.

This clonotype was detected once. This chain uses TRBV25-1 with TRBJ1-6; 8 nucleotides line up with TRBD1. This CDR3 spans 17 amino acids. Losses at the gene ends were 8 bases for V and 9 bases for J; bases not matched to a gene: 18. The germline gives CDR1 MGHDK, CDR2 SYGVNS. The CDR3 nucleotides are TGTGCCAGCTCAACCCTTTCGTTCGGGACAGGCGGTTCACCCCTCCACTTT. It yields the protein CASSTLSFGTGGSPLHF.

This clonotype was counted at least ten times. This chain joins TRBV24-1 and TRBJ1-5; D gene unclear. V gave up 1 base and J gave up 6 bases, with 9 bases separating them. Germline V gene lookup returns CDR1 KGHDR and CDR2 SFDVKD. This CDR3 region has 14 residues. The CDR3 DNA sequence: TGTGCCACCAGTGATTTATCGCACCTTCAGCCCCAGCATTTT. Translated: CATSDLSHLQPQHF.

This clonotype was observed many times. The chain carries TRBV24-1 and TRBJ2-5, with D perhaps matching TRBD1 (5 bases). V was trimmed by 6 bases and J by 1 base, leaving 11 bases between them. The CDR3 runs 14 residues. CDR1 and CDR2 from the germline V gene are KGHDR and SFDVKD. CDR3 sequence (DNA): TGTGCCACCAGTAAGACAGATCGCCAAGAGACCCAGTACTTC. This sequence encodes CATSKTDRQETQYF.

This clonotype occurred many times. V usage is TRBV29-1 and J usage is TRBJ2-7; no reliable D call. The CDR3 spans 10 residues. V lost 6 bases to trimming and J lost 3 bases, with 6 bases between them. Germline V gene data show CDR1 as SQVTM and CDR2 as ANQGSEA. Here the CDR3 reads CSVKNYEQYF. The CDR3 nucleotides are TGCAGCGTGAAGAACTACGAGCAGTACTTC.

The chain has TRBV12-3 or TRBV12-4 and TRBJ2-5; the D gene could be TRBD1 or TRBD2 (5 bases each). The CDR3 consists of 16 residues. Trimming removed 6 bases at V and 1 base at J, with 18 bases between. This CDR3 reads CASSPFSPGTQETQYF. The CDR3 region has the DNA TGTGCCAGCAGCCCCTTCTCTCCGGGGACCCAAGAGACCCAGTACTTC.

This clonotype was recorded at least ten times. V usage is TRBV7-9 and J usage is TRBJ1-4; tentatively, D is TRBD1 (5 bases). CDR3 length: 13 amino acids. Trimming took off 5 bases at V and 10 bases at J, with 14 bases between the two ends. Germline V CDR1 and CDR2: SEHNR, FQNEAQ (reference sequence). CDR3 residues: CASSPTTGTKLFF. CDR3 DNA: TGTGCCAGCAGCCCCACTACCGGGACAAAACTGTTTTTT.

In its sample, this clonotype was seen many times. This chain connects TRBV7-9 to TRBJ1-6; D is ambiguous. Germline V CDR1 and CDR2: SEHNR, FQNEAQ (reference sequence). The V end lost 1 base, the J end lost 8 bases, and 12 bases lay between the germline ends. The CDR3 loop spans 15 amino acids. The CDR3 sequence: CASSLEGGEDSPLHF. The CDR3 nucleotides are TGTGCCAGCAGCTTAGAAGGAGGCGAGGATTCACCCCTCCACTTT. The variable domain in full, completed from reference TRBV7-9 and TRBJ1-6, reads DTGVSQNPRHKITKRGQNVTFRCDPISEHNRLYWYRQTLGQGPEFLTYFQNEAQLEKSRLLSDRFSAERPKGSFSTLEIQRTEQGDSAMYLCASSLEGGEDSPLHFGNGTRLTVT.

This rearrangement joins TRBV7-2 to TRBJ2-2; 9 nucleotides agree with TRBD1. J gave up 5 bases and V 4 bases, and 8 bases lay outside the gene matches. The CDR3 covers 16 residues. Germline V CDR1 and CDR2: SGHTA, FQGNSA. DNA for the CDR3: TGTGCCAGCAGCTCCACCCCGGGACAGGGAACCGGGGAGCTGTTTTTT. Its translation is CASSSTPGQGTGELFF.

This clonotype appeared many times. Written as DNA, the CDR3 is TGCAGTGGCAGGGGGCGAGGTTCTGGGAACACTGAAGCTTTCTTT. Its translation: CSGRGRGSGNTEAFF. The chain combines TRBV29-1 with TRBJ1-1, with 8 bases that match TRBD1. This CDR3 region has 15 residues. Germline lookup yields CDR1 SQVTM and CDR2 ANQGSEA.

The V call is TRBV9, the J call TRBJ2-5, with 8 bases lining up with TRBD2. This CDR3 has 16 residues. The germline gives CDR1 SGDLS, CDR2 YYNGEE. J was trimmed by 5 bases and V by 5 bases; bases with no gene match: 14. The CDR3 here is CASSRPPGTRGETQYF. The CDR3 DNA reads TGTGCCAGCAGTCGACCCCCCGGGACTAGAGGGGAGACCCAGTACTTC.

The chain employs TRBV29-1 and TRBJ1-2; no firm D call. CDR1 SQVTM and CDR2 ANQGSEA come from the germline V gene. CDR3 length equals 12 residues. V was cut by 8 bases and J by 4 bases, with 14 bases left in between. CDR3 DNA sequence: TGCAGCCCCCTAATCGACCTCTATGGCTACACCTTC. Amino acid sequence: CSPLIDLYGYTF.

The chain combines TRBV20-1 with TRBJ1-4, with a weak D call TRBD1 (5 bases). Germline assignment: CDR1 DFQATT and CDR2 SNEGSKA (reference sequence). V was trimmed by 6 bases and J by 0 bases, leaving 14 bases between them. The CDR3 has 15 residues. CDR3 region: CSAAGLHSTNEKLFF. The CDR3, as DNA: TGCAGTGCAGCAGGGCTTCACTCAACTAATGAAAAACTGTTTTTT.

The chain employs TRBV12-3 or TRBV12-4 and TRBJ1-5, with 8 bases lining up with TRBD1. J lost 10 bases, V lost 6 bases, and 8 bases had no gene match. CDR3 length: 13 amino acids. CDR3 protein: CASSRGQGAPQHF. Here the CDR3 DNA reads TGTGCCAGCAGCCGAGGACAGGGAGCCCCCCAGCATTTT.

This chain connects TRBV7-2 to TRBJ2-3, with D possibly called TRBD1 or TRBD2 (5 bases each). The length of the CDR3 is 14 residues. The V gene's germline CDR1 is SGHTA and CDR2 FQGNSA. Trimming cost V 5 bases and J 1 base, with 10 bases left between them. CDR3 region: CASSNRDGTDTQYF. The CDR3 DNA sequence: TGTGCCAGCAGCAACCGGGACGGCACAGATACGCAGTATTTT.

This sequence joins TRBV6-5 and TRBJ1-6; tentative D call: TRBD1 (6 bases). Germline loops: CDR1 MNHEY, CDR2 SVGAGI. Trimming removed 10 bases at V and 10 bases at J, with 17 bases between. The CDR3 consists of 13 residues. The CDR3 sequence: CATDTGNQSPLHF. CDR3 sequence (DNA): TGTGCCACCGATACAGGGAACCAGTCACCCCTCCACTTT.

With regard to this clonotype: A junction end diverges from the germline sequence, so it may reflect a read error. The genes are TRBV2 and TRBJ2-7; D unclear. The CDR3 sequence is 14 residues long. Germline V gene sequence: CDR1 SNHLY, CDR2 FYNNEI. The CDR3 loop is CASRTQRLSYGQYF. The CDR3 DNA reads as TGTGCCAGCAGGACGCAAAGACTCTCCTACGGGCAGTACTTC.

This clonotype was counted ten times or more. The chain joins TRBV7-9 to TRBJ1-2; 10 nucleotides match TRBD1. CDR3 length: 13 residues. V dropped 3 bases and J dropped 7; count of bases not matched to a gene: 2. Looked up from germline, CDR1 is SEHNR and CDR2 is FQNEAQ (reference sequence). Written as DNA, the CDR3 is TGTGCCAGCAGCTTGGGACAGGGGTTTGGCTACACCTTC. Protein: CASSLGQGFGYTF.

This clonotype has ten or more counts. V gene TRBV7-9 combines with J gene TRBJ1-2; D may be TRBD1 (6 bases). Germline lookup yields CDR1 SEHNR and CDR2 FQNEAQ (reference sequence). CDR3 length equals 15 residues. Trimming took off 5 bases at V and 0 bases at J, with 13 bases between the two ends. The CDR3 is CASSPPGHSNYGYTF. The CDR3 region has the DNA TGTGCCAGCAGCCCCCCGGGACACTCTAACTATGGCTACACCTTC. Full variable domain (outside the CDR3, taken from reference TRBV7-9 and TRBJ1-2): DTGVSQNPRHKITKRGQNVTFRCDPISEHNRLYWYRQTLGQGPEFLTYFQNEAQLEKSRLLSDRFSAERPKGSFSTLEIQRTEQGDSAMYLCASSPPGHSNYGYTFGSGTRLTVV.

This clonotype appeared many times. V and J are TRBV24-1 and TRBJ1-3; a possible D gene is TRBD1 (6 bases). The V end lost 3 bases, the J end lost 4 bases, and 9 bases lay between the germline ends. This CDR3 is 14 amino acids long. Germline V gives CDR1 KGHDR, CDR2 SFDVKD. This CDR3 reads CATSDRTAGNTIYF. CDR3 nucleotide sequence: TGTGCCACCAGTGATCGGACAGCCGGAAACACCATATATTTT.

This clonotype was found a few times. The chain couples TRBV7-9 to TRBJ2-5; the match to TRBD1 covers 8 bases. The J segment lost 4 bases and the V segment lost 5 bases, leaving 6 bases of the junction unmatched. The CDR3 is made up of 14 amino acids. In germline, CDR1 is SEHNR, CDR2 FQNEAQ (reference sequence). The CDR3 is CASSRTGFRETQYF. CDR3 bases: TGTGCCAGCAGCCGGACAGGGTTCAGAGAGACCCAGTACTTC.

This clonotype was detected only a few times. This chain connects TRBV9 to TRBJ2-7; D might be TRBD2 (5 bases). This CDR3 has 17 amino acids. In germline, CDR1 is SGDLS, CDR2 YYNGEE. V shed 0 bases and J shed 2 bases, with 18 bases lying between them. As DNA, the CDR3 is TGTGCCAGCAGCGTAGGGGGTGCGGGTCCCCTGCCCTACGAGCAGTACTTC. Translation: CASSVGGAGPLPYEQYF.

With respect to this clonotype: An end of the junction differs from the germline gene, which may be a read error. V usage is TRBV11-1 and J usage is TRBJ1-5; D is unclear. The V gene's germline CDR1 is SGHAT and CDR2 FQDESV (reference sequence). This CDR3 is built from 15 residues. As DNA, the CDR3 is TGCGCAAGCAGCCAAACGCCATATAGCAATCAGCCCCAGCATTTT. As protein: CASSQTPYSNQPQHF.

J is TRBJ2-7 and V is TRBV25-1; 8 bases line up with TRBD2. This CDR3 has 14 residues. V lost 5 bases to trimming and J lost 6 bases; unmatched junction nucleotides: 9. Germline values: CDR1 MGHDK, CDR2 SYGVNS. The CDR3 nucleotides are TGTGCCAGCAGTCCGGGGGGGGGTCTCGCCGAGCAGTACTTC. Amino acids: CASSPGGGLAEQYF.